This TCR beta chain is from a study of radiotherapy plus CTLA-4 blockade in lung cancer. Study information: Among enrolled patients, 15% to 20% responded and approximately 33% achieved disease control. Notes on the study in general: Among blood TCR repertoires after radiotherapy plus ipilimumab, tumor-derived clones expanded. In blood, early T cell clone dynamics reportedly predicted response best, together with interferon-beta.

Assay: immunoSEQ multiplex PCR; the TCRdb copy retains only in-frame clones and omits some. The table records tens of thousands of clones, 77% of them present only once. Between the trimmed V and J ends, which lost 0 bases and 0 bases, there was a span of 9 bases. CDR3 length: 15 residues. Concerning this clone: Its antigen is as yet unknown.

The receptor's source is a human donor with non-small cell lung cancer who had a partial response to radiotherapy plus ipilimumab. V usage is TRBV6-7 and J usage is TRBJ2-7; D perhaps matches TRBD1 (6 bases). TRBV6-7 has ORF status, its function being uncertain. The input for sequencing was peripheral blood, taken from a patient treated with radiotherapy plus ipilimumab. The CDR3 nucleotides are TGTGCCAGCAGTTACTCCCGGACAGTCTCCTACGAGCAGTACTTC. Protein product: CASSYSRTVSYEQYF.